A selection of T cell receptor beta chains follows, all from one sample in a study of control samples from healthy donors and cancer patients. Libraries were prepared by immunoSEQ multiplex PCR; TCRdb keeps only in-frame clonotypes and omits some of them. The sample carries about 95,000 clones, 85% recorded once. The specimen was blood. The receptors were gathered from a man under 40 in good health. The CDR3 runs from the conserved cysteine through the conserved F or W.

J: TRBJ2-6
V: TRBV18
CDR3: CASSPATSGANVLTF

J: TRBJ2-3
V: TRBV6-5
CDR3: CARKTGEPDTQYF

J: TRBJ2-7
V: TRBV3-1/TRBV3-2
CDR3: CASSPSGADYEQYF

J: TRBJ1-1
V: TRBV19
CDR3: CASSITQVVGNTEAFF

J: TRBJ1-1
V: TRBV7-3
CDR3: CASSLSDRDTEAFF

J: TRBJ1-1
V: TRBV7-9
CDR3: CASSLTASEAFF

J: TRBJ1-1
V: TRBV5-4
CDR3: CASSLAGVTEAFF

J: TRBJ1-1
V: TRBV28
CDR3: CASSYPPNTEAFF

J: TRBJ2-3
V: TRBV5-4
CDR3: CASSPGLAGGGTQYF

J: TRBJ2-5
V: TRBV5-1
CDR3: CASSYVRTGPPETQYF

J: TRBJ2-3
V: TRBV7-3
CDR3: CASSLPGEADTQYF

J: TRBJ2-3
V: TRBV7-8
CDR3: CASSPRTRPDTQYF

J: TRBJ2-1
V: TRBV10-3
CDR3: CAISESGDYNEQFF

J: TRBJ1-2
V: TRBV18
CDR3: CASSSGWGLRGYTF

J: TRBJ1-1
V: TRBV19
CDR3: CASSYDTYTEAFF

J: TRBJ2-5
V: TRBV12-5
CDR3: CASGLVAGGTQYF

J: TRBJ2-3
V: TRBV11-2
CDR3: CASSLGDRTLSTDTQYF

J: TRBJ1-5
V: TRBV27
CDR3: CASTDGGSQHF

J: TRBJ1-1
V: TRBV28
CDR3: CASSFIGPRAEAFF

J: TRBJ1-3
V: TRBV10-3
CDR3: CALGDDGNTIYF

J: TRBJ1-6
V: TRBV6-1
CDR3: CASSENRDSPLHF

J: TRBJ1-2
V: TRBV18
CDR3: CASSPGPAGVNYGYTF

J: TRBJ2-3
V: TRBV30
CDR3: CAWSHQRANTQYF

J: TRBJ1-1
V: TRBV18
CDR3: CASSPRSGRDTEAFF

J: TRBJ1-5
V: TRBV18
CDR3: CASSLGRTNQPQHF

J: TRBJ2-3
V: TRBV5-1
CDR3: CASSLGADTQYF

J: TRBJ2-6
V: TRBV29-1
CDR3: CSVLLLGSGANVLTF

J: TRBJ1-1
V: TRBV18
CDR3: CASSTDRTNTEAFF

J: TRBJ1-2
V: TRBV6-6
CDR3: CASRNRGAYYGYTF

J: TRBJ1-6
V: TRBV6-2/TRBV6-3
CDR3: CASSYLSTGYRFTDSPLHF

J: TRBJ1-5
V: TRBV6-1
CDR3: CASSEATGFSNQPQHF

J: TRBJ2-5
V: TRBV5-5
CDR3: CASSLVSETQYF

J: TRBJ2-2
V: TRBV9
CDR3: CASSPRTGTGELFF

J: TRBJ1-1
V: TRBV12-3/TRBV12-4
CDR3: CASSLTRDTEAFF

J: TRBJ2-3
V: TRBV11-2
CDR3: CASSYSHRGRTDTQYF

J: TRBJ2-2
V: TRBV7-9
CDR3: CASSPREGPFTGELFF

J: TRBJ2-7
V: TRBV5-1
CDR3: CASSLPGTQTYEQYF

J: TRBJ2-1
V: TRBV5-1
CDR3: CASSLNGQGAQNEQFF

J: TRBJ1-2
V: TRBV20-1
CDR3: CSASGTDGTNYGYTF

J: TRBJ2-3
V: TRBV10-3
CDR3: CAISEPTLVDTQYF

J: TRBJ2-3
V: TRBV5-5
CDR3: CASSLAVFHTDTQYF

J: TRBJ2-3
V: TRBV19
CDR3: CASVGLAGDTQYF

J: TRBJ2-1
V: TRBV27
CDR3: CATYPRGVGNEQFF

J: TRBJ1-4
V: TRBV18
CDR3: CASSPFGLSGNANEKLFF

J: TRBJ1-1
V: TRBV10-3
CDR3: CAISSGMNTEAFF

J: TRBJ2-5
V: TRBV25-1
CDR3: CASAEREGETQYF

J: TRBJ1-1
V: TRBV3-1/TRBV3-2
CDR3: CASSQRGGGTEAFF

J: TRBJ2-3
V: TRBV5-1
CDR3: CASSLDGATDTQYF

J: TRBJ1-4
V: TRBV4-1
CDR3: CASSQVQLQGGVGTNEKLFF

J: TRBJ1-5
V: TRBV6-5
CDR3: CASSLGQGHQPQHF

J: TRBJ1-6
V: TRBV19
CDR3: CASSIVGDGTPNSPLHF

J: TRBJ1-2
V: TRBV12-3/TRBV12-4
CDR3: CASSLGRGYTF

J: TRBJ2-3
V: TRBV9
CDR3: CASSSDGGVAGSTQYF

J: TRBJ2-7
V: TRBV3-1/TRBV3-2
CDR3: CASSPGTGGYEQYF

J: TRBJ2-5
V: TRBV9
CDR3: CASSFGVGGETQYF

J: TRBJ1-2
V: TRBV11-2
CDR3: CASSLDLAAVSYGYTF

J: TRBJ1-1
V: TRBV6-5
CDR3: CASSYSGRNTEAFF

J: TRBJ1-2
V: TRBV5-1
CDR3: CASRGDINYGYTF